Listed here are 28 T cell receptor beta chains from one sample, sequenced in a study of cytomegalovirus exposure and HLA in healthy donors. The assay was immunoSEQ multiplex PCR, and TCRdb's table has in-frame clones only and misses some. The sample holds 150,000 or so clones; about 88% are singletons and the top ten take around 22%. Sequencing used PBMCs. The receptors here all came from a man younger than 35 in good health and CMV-seropositive.

This chain links TRBV5-6 with TRBJ1-2; 7 bases agree with TRBD1. The V segment lost 0 bases and the J segment 6 bases; nucleotides outside the gene matches: 11. The germline CDR1 and CDR2 sequences are SGHDT and YYEEEE. This CDR3 comprises 16 residues. The DNA for the CDR3 is TGTGCCAGCAGCTTGGGAGTCGGGACAGACATCAATGGCTACACCTTC. It specifies CASSLGVGTDINGYTF.

The J gene is TRBJ1-1, the V gene TRBV18; 10 bases map to TRBD1. Germline loops: CDR1 KGHSH, CDR2 LQKENI. V was clipped by 6 bases and J by 1 base; unmatched bases: 14. This CDR3 is built from 18 residues. The CDR3 bases are TGTGCCAGCTCTCCCTACTCCCGGGACAGGGGAACGAACACTGAAGCTTTCTTT. Residues: CASSPYSRDRGTNTEAFF.

V gene TRBV18 combines with J gene TRBJ1-1, with a weak D call TRBD1 (5 bases). CDR1 KGHSH and CDR2 LQKENI come from the germline V gene. This CDR3 has 14 residues. Trimming shortened V by 2 bases and J by 3 bases, and 10 bases separated the two germline ends. CDR3 region: CASSPGQGHTEAFF. Here the CDR3 DNA reads TGTGCCAGCTCACCAGGGCAGGGTCACACTGAAGCTTTCTTT.

This clone was observed a single time. The V and J genes are TRBV7-7 and TRBJ2-5; D uncertain. Germline lookup yields CDR1 SSHAT and CDR2 FNYEAQ (reference sequence). Trimming removed 10 bases at V and 4 bases at J, with 13 bases between. There are 12 residues in the CDR3. CDR3 DNA sequence: TGTGCCACCCAGGTACGGCCAGAGACCCAGTACTTC. This sequence encodes CATQVRPETQYF.

The J gene is TRBJ2-7, the V gene TRBV19; TRBD1 agrees at 11 bases. Germline CDR1 is LNHDA and CDR2 is SQIVND (reference sequence). The CDR3 runs 18 residues. Trimming removed 5 bases from V and 3 bases from J; junction bases left unmatched: 15. The CDR3 nucleotides read TGTGCCAGTAGTCTCTCGAAAATCGGGACAGGGGGACACTACGAGCAGTACTTC. This sequence encodes CASSLSKIGTGGHYEQYF.

This chain uses TRBV5-4 with TRBJ2-2; weak D call: TRBD1 (6 bases). CDR3 length: 14 residues. CDR1 and CDR2 from the germline V gene are SGHNT and YYREEE (reference sequence). V was pared by 1 base and J by 4 bases, with 8 bases between. This chain's CDR3 is CASSLRDTTGELFF. DNA for the CDR3: TGTGCCAGCAGCTTGAGGGACACCACCGGGGAGCTGTTTTTT.

The J gene is TRBJ2-7, the V gene TRBV15; 7 nucleotides align to TRBD1. This CDR3 comprises 15 residues. Germline-derived CDR1 and CDR2 are LNHNV and YYDKDF (reference sequence). V lost 0 bases, J lost 3 bases, and 5 bases stayed unmatched. CDR3 DNA: TGTGCCACCAGCAGAGAGGGGACAGCCCTCTACGAGCAGTACTTC. Translation: CATSREGTALYEQYF.

The V gene is TRBV6-5, the J gene TRBJ1-2; D possibly corresponds to TRBD1 (6 bases). The CDR3 is 15 amino acids. Germline-derived CDR1 and CDR2 are MNHEY and SVGAGI. The V and J ends lost 6 bases and 4 bases respectively, with 18 bases between them. CDR3 DNA sequence: TGTGCCAGCAGGAGGGACATCAGCTTGAGCTATGGCTACACCTTC. Residues: CASRRDISLSYGYTF.

This clone occurred once. The chain recombines TRBV11-2 with TRBJ2-3, with 7 bases identical to TRBD2. V was clipped by 7 bases and J by 3 bases; unmatched bases: 13. In germline, CDR1 is SGHAT, CDR2 FQNNGV. The CDR3 sequence is 16 residues long. CDR3 residues: CASILTTARGTDTQYF. In DNA form, the CDR3 reads TGTGCCAGCATCCTCACCACCGCGCGGGGGACAGATACGCAGTATTTT.

The table lists this clone with a few counts. The chain employs TRBV6-4 and TRBJ2-1; 7 nucleotides agree with TRBD2. The V and J ends lost 6 bases and 8 bases, in that order; junction bases with no gene match: 10. CDR3 length equals 14 residues. Germline CDR1 and CDR2: MRHNA and SNTAGT. Here the CDR3 DNA reads TGTGCCAGCAGCGTGGCCACGGGAGGCGATGAGCAGTTCTTC. It codes for CASSVATGGDEQFF.

The V gene is TRBV21-1, the J gene TRBJ2-1; TRBD1, the D gene given by the table, was not confirmed from the DNA. TRBV21-1 is a pseudogene. There are 14 residues in the CDR3. The CDR3 DNA follows: TGTGCCAGCAGCAACCGGGACAGGGATGATGAGCAGTTCTTC. It yields the protein CASSNRDRDDEQFF.

This sequence joins TRBV7-2 and TRBJ1-4; 7 bases agree with TRBD1. Germline assignment: CDR1 SGHTA and CDR2 FQGNSA. The CDR3 is made up of 14 amino acids. V trimming: 3 bases; J trimming: 7 bases; junction bases outside the gene matches: 5. This CDR3 reads CASSFRGQGEKLFF. The CDR3 region has the DNA TGTGCCAGCAGCTTTAGGGGGCAGGGTGAAAAACTGTTTTTT.

The chain is built from TRBV9 and TRBJ1-3; no clear D gene. Trimming shortened V by 0 bases and J by 0 bases, and 7 bases separated the two germline ends. This CDR3 is built from 15 residues. The germline CDR1 and CDR2 sequences are SGDLS and YYNGEE. The CDR3 sequence: CASSVGAVSGNTIYF. CDR3 in DNA: TGTGCCAGCAGCGTAGGGGCCGTCTCTGGAAACACCATATATTTT.

This chain links TRBV2 with TRBJ2-2; D is undetermined. The CDR3 has 12 residues. The germline CDR1 and CDR2 sequences are SNHLY and FYNNEI. Trimming cost V 6 bases and J 9 bases, with 11 bases left between them. The CDR3 nucleotides are TGTGCCAGCAGCCTGCTAGGCCGGGAGCTGTTTTTT. Amino acid sequence: CASSLLGRELFF. The full variable domain, with the rest looked up from reference TRBV2 and TRBJ2-2, is EPEVTQTPSHQVTQMGQEVILRCVPISNHLYFYWYRQILGQKVEFLVSFYNNEISEKSEIFDDQFSVERPDGSNFTLKIRSTKLEDSAMYFCASSLLGRELFFGEGSRLTVL.

The chain has TRBV29-1 and TRBJ2-3; D may be TRBD2 (6 bases). The CDR3 runs 10 residues. In germline, CDR1 is SQVTM, CDR2 ANQGSEA. The CDR3 reads CSLRGDTQYF. The CDR3, as DNA: TGCAGTCTTCGGGGGGATACGCAGTATTTT.

This clone was seen just once. The chain couples TRBV9 to TRBJ2-7; 7 bases align to TRBD1. The CDR3 is 13 residues long. V was clipped by 3 bases and J by 6 bases; unmatched bases: 6. CDR1 is SGDLS and CDR2 is YYNGEE in the germline V gene. CDR3 nucleotides: TGTGCCAGCAGCGACGGGACAGAAGGCGAGCAGTACTTC. Residues: CASSDGTEGEQYF.

This chain joins TRBV4-3 and TRBJ2-2, with D perhaps matching TRBD2 (5 bases). The CDR3 length is 18 residues. Trimming left V 0 bases short and J 0 bases short, with 14 bases between. Germline CDR1 and CDR2: LGHNA and YSLEER. CDR3 sequence reads: CASSQDRGLIANTGELFF. The CDR3 DNA reads as TGCGCCAGCAGCCAAGATCGGGGATTGATTGCGAACACCGGGGAGCTGTTTTTT.

The gene calls are TRBV7-8 and TRBJ1-4; D might be TRBD1 (5 bases). The V gene's germline CDR1 is SGHVS and CDR2 FQNEAQ. CDR3 length: 17 residues. V lost 0 bases and J 2 bases, leaving 13 bases between the germline ends. The CDR3: CASSLARGGLTNEKLFF. Written as DNA, the CDR3 is TGTGCCAGCAGCTTAGCGCGGGGGGGTTTGACTAATGAAAAACTGTTTTTT.

V gene TRBV9 combines with J gene TRBJ2-3, with D uncertain. CDR3 size: 14 residues. Germline V lookup: CDR1 SGDLS, CDR2 YYNGEE. Trimming shortened V by 0 bases and J by 4 bases, and 9 bases separated the two germline ends. This CDR3 is CASSVEIAADTQYF. The CDR3, as DNA: TGTGCCAGCAGCGTAGAAATAGCAGCAGATACGCAGTATTTT.

This clone occurred once. The chain joins TRBV27 to TRBJ1-1; D unclear. V was pared by 1 base and J by 4 bases, with 7 bases between. CDR1 is MNHEY, CDR2 SMNVEV, per germline (reference sequence). The length of the CDR3 is 13 residues. CDR3 protein: CASSLFEGTEAFF. DNA of the CDR3: TGTGCCAGCAGTTTATTTGAGGGCACTGAAGCTTTCTTT.

The chain couples TRBV4-1 to TRBJ1-2; D is unresolved. Trimming stripped 1 base from V and 7 bases from J, with 16 bases between. In germline, CDR1 is MGHRA, CDR2 YSYEKL. CDR3 length: 15 residues. CDR3 DNA: TGCGCCAGCAGCCAAGTGTCGACTTACCCCGGTGGCTACACCTTC. This gives the protein CASSQVSTYPGGYTF.

The genes are TRBV5-4 and TRBJ1-6; 7 bases are a match to TRBD1. The CDR3 spans 16 residues. Germline CDR1 is SGHNT and CDR2 is YYREEE (reference sequence). V gave up 0 bases and J gave up 10 bases; unmatched junction bases: 10. The CDR3 protein is CASSLDPGTERSPLHF. In DNA, the CDR3 is TGTGCCAGCAGCTTGGACCCGGGGACAGAGCGCTCACCCCTCCACTTT. Drawing the rest from reference TRBV5-4 and TRBJ1-6, the complete variable domain is ETGVTQSPTHLIKTRGQQVTLRCSSQSGHNTVSWYQQALGQGPQFIFQYYREEENGRGNFPPRFSGLQFPNYSSELNVNALELDDSALYLCASSLDPGTERSPLHFGNGTRLTVT.

CDR3 sequence: CASNGQPSGELYGYTF. CDR3 sequence (DNA): TGTGCCAGCAACGGACAGCCTAGTGGAGAGCTATATGGCTACACCTTC. The chain uses TRBV6-6 and TRBJ1-2; D might be TRBD1 (6 bases). The CDR3 extends over 16 amino acids. Germline loops: CDR1 MNHNY, CDR2 SVGAGI (reference sequence). Trimming pared 7 bases from V and 5 bases from J, leaving 23 bases between.

V usage is TRBV5-1 and J usage is TRBJ2-3; D is uncertain. There are 12 residues in the CDR3. Germline V gives CDR1 SGHRS, CDR2 YFSETQ. Trimming took off 2 bases at V and 4 bases at J, with 5 bases between the two ends. The CDR3: CASSFVADTQYF. CDR3 sequence (DNA): TGCGCCAGCAGCTTTGTAGCAGATACGCAGTATTTT.

CDR3 sequence (DNA): TGCGCCAGCAGCTTGGGACTAGCGGGGGTCTCCTACGAGCAGTACTTC. Translation gives CASSLGLAGVSYEQYF. V gene TRBV5-1 combines with J gene TRBJ2-7; 12 nucleotides agree with TRBD2. V trimming: 0 bases; J trimming: 0 bases; junction bases outside the gene matches: 1. The V gene's germline CDR1 is SGHRS and CDR2 YFSETQ. The CDR3 totals 16 residues.

DNA for the CDR3: TGTGCCAGCTCACGGGGACAGAGTAATCAGCCCCAGCATTTT. Amino acids: CASSRGQSNQPQHF. The chain couples TRBV18 to TRBJ1-5, with TRBD1 matching over 7 bases. The CDR3 spans 14 residues. The trim removed 4 bases at V and 4 bases at J, leaving 4 bases unmatched. Looked up from germline, CDR1 is KGHSH and CDR2 is LQKENI.

The CDR3 region has the DNA TGCAGCGTTCGACGACGGGGGACTGAAGCTTTCTTT. Protein sequence: CSVRRRGTEAFF. The V gene is TRBV29-1, the J gene TRBJ1-1, with D perhaps matching TRBD1 (5 bases). Germline V gives CDR1 SQVTM, CDR2 ANQGSEA. The CDR3 is 12 amino acids. Trimming took 5 bases from V and 5 from J, leaving 12 bases between them.

There are a few counts of this clone. V usage is TRBV2 and J usage is TRBJ1-6; the D is unclear. V gave up 6 bases and J gave up 10 bases, with 10 bases separating them. The CDR3 contains 12 residues. Looked up from germline, CDR1 is SNHLY and CDR2 is FYNNEI. The CDR3 reads CASSGERSPLHF. The CDR3 DNA is TGTGCCAGCAGCGGGGAACGATCACCCCTCCACTTT.